The 7 T cell receptor beta chains below were found in one sample sequenced in a study of blood T cell repertoires in COVID-19. Sequenced by immunoSEQ multiplex PCR; TCRdb stores in-frame clones only, minus some. The sample records hundreds of thousands of clones, around 89% being singletons. Sequencing was performed on PBMCs or T cells enriched from blood (not recorded which). These receptors came from a woman between 18 and 29 years old with acute COVID-19.

This chain's CDR3 is CASSISGRGETQYF. CDR3 coding DNA: TGCGCCAGCAGCATTAGCGGGAGGGGAGAGACCCAGTACTTC. The genes are TRBV5-1 and TRBJ2-5; 11 bases align to TRBD2. CDR1 is SGHRS and CDR2 is YFSETQ in the germline V gene. With V trimmed by 4 bases and J by 4 bases, 3 bases remained unmatched. The CDR3 length is 14 residues.

The chain has TRBV28 and TRBJ2-1, with 8 bases fitting TRBD1. This CDR3 region has 16 residues. With 2 bases clipped from V and 7 bases from J, the junction kept 10 bases outside the gene matches. From germline, CDR1 is MDHEN and CDR2 SYDVKM. The CDR3 protein is CASSLEGTGKRNEQFF. Written as DNA, the CDR3 is TGTGCCAGCAGTTTAGAAGGGACAGGAAAGAGGAATGAGCAGTTCTTC.

The rearrangement joins TRBV28 to TRBJ2-3; 8 bases are a match to TRBD2. Germline CDR1 and CDR2: MDHEN and SYDVKM. V lost 5 bases and J lost 8; bases outside the gene matches: 15. This CDR3 has 16 residues. The CDR3: CASSRAPSGPRGTQYF. The CDR3 nucleotides are TGTGCCAGCAGTCGGGCTCCTAGCGGGCCCCGGGGTACGCAGTATTTT.

The chain uses TRBV3-1 (or the pseudogene TRBV3-2) and TRBJ2-1, with TRBD2 matching 12 bases. Germline V gene lookup returns CDR1 LGHDT and CDR2 YNNKEL (reference sequence). The CDR3 spans 15 residues. The ends lost 4 bases at V and 6 bases at J; junction bases unmatched: 4. CDR3 sequence (DNA): TGTGCCAGCAGCCCGCAACTAGCGGGAGGCAATGAGCAGTTCTTC. Translating gives CASSPQLAGGNEQFF.

The rearrangement uses TRBV3-1 (or the pseudogene TRBV3-2) and TRBJ2-2, with D unclear. Trimming left V 3 bases short and J 4 bases short, with 15 bases between. Germline V CDR1 and CDR2: LGHDT, YNNKEL (reference sequence). This CDR3 comprises 16 residues. The CDR3 DNA reads as TGTGCCAGCAGCCACTTGCCCCAATCCAGCACCGGGGAGCTGTTTTTT. Its translation: CASSHLPQSSTGELFF.

J is TRBJ2-5 and V is TRBV19; D call uncertain. From germline, CDR1 is LNHDA and CDR2 SQIVND (reference sequence). CDR3 length equals 16 residues. V lost 4 bases and J lost 2, with 17 bases in between. For the CDR3, the DNA is TGTGCCAGTAGTAGTTTCGACACAACTCTACAAGAGACCCAGTACTTC. Amino acids: CASSSFDTTLQETQYF.

The sample holds one count of this clone. The rearrangement links TRBV6-4 to TRBJ1-6; TRBD1 matches at 9 bases. The CDR3 sequence is 15 residues long. From germline, CDR1 is MRHNA and CDR2 SNTAGT. V lost 6 bases to trimming and J lost 9 bases; unmatched junction nucleotides: 9. Here the CDR3 DNA reads TGTGCCAGCAGCGAGCGGACAGGGGAGGGTTCACCCCTCCACTTT. This encodes CASSERTGEGSPLHF.